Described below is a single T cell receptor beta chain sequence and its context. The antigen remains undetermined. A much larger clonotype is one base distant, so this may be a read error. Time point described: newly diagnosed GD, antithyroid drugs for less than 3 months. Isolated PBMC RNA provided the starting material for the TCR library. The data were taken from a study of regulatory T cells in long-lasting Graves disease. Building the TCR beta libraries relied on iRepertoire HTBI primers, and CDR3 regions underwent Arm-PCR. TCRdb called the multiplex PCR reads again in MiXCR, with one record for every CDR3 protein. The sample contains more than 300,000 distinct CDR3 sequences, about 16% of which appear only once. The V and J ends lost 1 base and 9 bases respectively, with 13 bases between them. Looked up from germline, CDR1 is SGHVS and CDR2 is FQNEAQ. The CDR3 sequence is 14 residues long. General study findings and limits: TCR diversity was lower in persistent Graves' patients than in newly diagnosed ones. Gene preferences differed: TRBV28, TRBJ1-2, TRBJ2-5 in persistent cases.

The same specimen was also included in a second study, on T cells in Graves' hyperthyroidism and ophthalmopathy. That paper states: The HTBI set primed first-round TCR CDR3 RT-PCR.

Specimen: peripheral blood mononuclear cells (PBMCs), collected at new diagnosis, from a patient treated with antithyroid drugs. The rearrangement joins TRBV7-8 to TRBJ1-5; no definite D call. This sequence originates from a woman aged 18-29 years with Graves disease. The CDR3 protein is CASSLGPPRGPQHF. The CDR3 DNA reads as TGTGCCAGCAGCTTAGGTCCGCCCCGGGGGCCCCAGCATTTT.